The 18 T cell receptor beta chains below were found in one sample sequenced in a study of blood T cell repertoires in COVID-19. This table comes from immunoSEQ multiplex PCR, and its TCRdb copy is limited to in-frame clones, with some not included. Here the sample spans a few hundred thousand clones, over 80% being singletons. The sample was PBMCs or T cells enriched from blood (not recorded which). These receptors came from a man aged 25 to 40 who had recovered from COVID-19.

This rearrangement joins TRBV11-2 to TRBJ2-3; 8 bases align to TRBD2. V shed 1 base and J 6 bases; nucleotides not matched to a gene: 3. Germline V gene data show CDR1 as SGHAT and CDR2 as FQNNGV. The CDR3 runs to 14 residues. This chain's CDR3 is CASSLGTSQDTQYF. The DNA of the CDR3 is TGTGCCAGCAGCTTAGGGACTAGCCAGGATACGCAGTATTTT.

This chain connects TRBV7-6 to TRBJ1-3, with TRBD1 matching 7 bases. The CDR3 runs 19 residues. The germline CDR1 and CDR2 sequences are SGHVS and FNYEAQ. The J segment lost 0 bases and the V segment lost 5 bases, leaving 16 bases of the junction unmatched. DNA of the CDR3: TGTGCCAGCAGCGGAACCGGGACAGCTAGACTATTCTCTGGAAACACCATATATTTT. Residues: CASSGTGTARLFSGNTIYF.

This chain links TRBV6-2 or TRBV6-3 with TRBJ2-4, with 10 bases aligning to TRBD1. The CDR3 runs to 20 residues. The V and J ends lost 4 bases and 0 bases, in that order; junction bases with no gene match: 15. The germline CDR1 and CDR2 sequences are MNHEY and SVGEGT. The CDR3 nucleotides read TGTGCCAGCAGTTCGAGACAGGGGGCGACCACTATATTAGCCAAAAACATTCAGTACTTC. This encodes CASSSRQGATTILAKNIQYF.

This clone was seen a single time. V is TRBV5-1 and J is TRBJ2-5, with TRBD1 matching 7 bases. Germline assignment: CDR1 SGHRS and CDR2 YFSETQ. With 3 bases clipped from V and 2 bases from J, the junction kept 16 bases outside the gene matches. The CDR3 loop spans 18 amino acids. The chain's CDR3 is CASSSRPDRAIGQETQYF. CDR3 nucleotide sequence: TGCGCCAGCAGCTCGAGGCCTGACAGGGCGATAGGGCAAGAGACCCAGTACTTC. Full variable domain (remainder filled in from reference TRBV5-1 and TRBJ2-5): KAGVTQTPRYLIKTRGQQVTLSCSPISGHRSVSWYQQTPGQGLQFLFEYFSETQRNKGNFPGRFSGRQFSNSRSEMNVSTLELGDSALYLCASSSRPDRAIGQETQYFGPGTRLLVL.

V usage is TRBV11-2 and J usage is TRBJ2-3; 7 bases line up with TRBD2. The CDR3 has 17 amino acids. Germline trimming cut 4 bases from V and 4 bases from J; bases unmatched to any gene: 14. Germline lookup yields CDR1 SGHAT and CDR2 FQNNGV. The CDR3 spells CASSSRGVDRWADTQYF. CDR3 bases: TGTGCCAGCAGCTCCCGGGGGGTTGATAGGTGGGCAGATACGCAGTATTTT. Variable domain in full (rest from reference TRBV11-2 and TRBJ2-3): EAGVAQSPRYKIIEKRQSVAFWCNPISGHATLYWYQQILGQGPKLLIQFQNNGVVDDSQLPKDRFSAERLKGVDSTLKIQPAKLEDSAVYLCASSSRGVDRWADTQYFGPGTRLTVL.

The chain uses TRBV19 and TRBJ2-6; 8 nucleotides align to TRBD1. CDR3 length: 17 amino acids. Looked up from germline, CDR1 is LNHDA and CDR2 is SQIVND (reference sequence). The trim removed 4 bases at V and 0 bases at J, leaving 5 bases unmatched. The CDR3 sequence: CASSTGTGASGANVLTF. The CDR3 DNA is TGTGCCAGTAGTACCGGGACAGGAGCCTCTGGGGCCAACGTCCTGACTTTC.

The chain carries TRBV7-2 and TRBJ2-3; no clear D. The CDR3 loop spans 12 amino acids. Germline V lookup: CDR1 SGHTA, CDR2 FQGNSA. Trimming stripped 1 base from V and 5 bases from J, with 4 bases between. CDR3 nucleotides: TGTGCCAGCAGCTTAGTAATAGATACGCAGTATTTT. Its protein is CASSLVIDTQYF.

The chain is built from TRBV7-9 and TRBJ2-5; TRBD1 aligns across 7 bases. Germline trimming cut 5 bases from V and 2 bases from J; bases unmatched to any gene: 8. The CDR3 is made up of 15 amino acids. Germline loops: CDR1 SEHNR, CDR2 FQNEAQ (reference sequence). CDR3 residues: CASSPKDRVQETQYF. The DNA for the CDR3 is TGTGCCAGCAGCCCGAAAGACAGGGTTCAAGAGACCCAGTACTTC.

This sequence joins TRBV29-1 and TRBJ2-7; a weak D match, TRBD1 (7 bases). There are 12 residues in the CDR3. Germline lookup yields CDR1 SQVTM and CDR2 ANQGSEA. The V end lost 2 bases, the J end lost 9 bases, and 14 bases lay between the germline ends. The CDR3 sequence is CSVERGGGVQYF. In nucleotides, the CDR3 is TGCAGCGTTGAAAGAGGAGGGGGCGTGCAGTACTTC.

CDR3 in amino acids: CASRRQATDTQYF. The CDR3 DNA follows: TGTGCCAGCCGTAGACAGGCCACAGATACGCAGTATTTT. The gene calls are TRBV6-6 and TRBJ2-3, with a tentative D call TRBD1 (6 bases). The CDR3 is 13 amino acids. Germline lookup yields CDR1 MNHNY and CDR2 SVGAGI (reference sequence). Trimming pared 8 bases from V and 2 bases from J, leaving 11 bases between.

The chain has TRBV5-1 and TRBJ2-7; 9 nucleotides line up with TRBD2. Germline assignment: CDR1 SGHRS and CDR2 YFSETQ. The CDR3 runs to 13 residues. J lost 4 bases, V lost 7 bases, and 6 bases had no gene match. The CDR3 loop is CASRAGGGYEQYF. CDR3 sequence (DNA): TGCGCCAGCCGAGCGGGAGGTGGGTACGAGCAGTACTTC.

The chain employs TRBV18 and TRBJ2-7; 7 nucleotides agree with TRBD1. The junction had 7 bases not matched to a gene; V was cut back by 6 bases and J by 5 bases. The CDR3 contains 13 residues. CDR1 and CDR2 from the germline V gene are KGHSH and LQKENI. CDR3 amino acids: CASSQGERDEQYF. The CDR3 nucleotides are TGTGCCAGCTCCCAGGGGGAGAGGGACGAGCAGTACTTC.

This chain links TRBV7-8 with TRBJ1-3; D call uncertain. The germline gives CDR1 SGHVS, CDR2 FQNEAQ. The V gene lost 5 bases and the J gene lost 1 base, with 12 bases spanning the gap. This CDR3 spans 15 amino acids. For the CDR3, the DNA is TGTGCCAGCAGCCCCCAACCCGGGTCTGGAAACACCATATATTTT. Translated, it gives CASSPQPGSGNTIYF.

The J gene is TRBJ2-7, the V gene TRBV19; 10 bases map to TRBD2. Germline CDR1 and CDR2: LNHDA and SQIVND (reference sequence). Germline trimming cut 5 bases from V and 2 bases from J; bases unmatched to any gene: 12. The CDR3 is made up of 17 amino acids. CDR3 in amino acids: CASSVGLAGEFPYEQYF. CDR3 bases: TGTGCCAGTAGTGTGGGGCTAGCGGGAGAGTTTCCCTACGAGCAGTACTTC.

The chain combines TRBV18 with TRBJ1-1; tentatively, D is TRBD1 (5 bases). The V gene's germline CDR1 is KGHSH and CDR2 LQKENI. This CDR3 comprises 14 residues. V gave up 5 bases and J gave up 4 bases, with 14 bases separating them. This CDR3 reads CASSFREVGTEAFF. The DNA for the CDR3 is TGTGCCAGCTCATTCAGGGAGGTGGGCACTGAAGCTTTCTTT.

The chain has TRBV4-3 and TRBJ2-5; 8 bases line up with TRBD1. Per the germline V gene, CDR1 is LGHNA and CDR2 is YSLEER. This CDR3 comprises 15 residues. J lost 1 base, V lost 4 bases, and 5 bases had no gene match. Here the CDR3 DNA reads TGCGCCAGCAGCCGCTATGGACAGGGCCAAGAGACCCAGTACTTC. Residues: CASSRYGQGQETQYF.

The CDR3 DNA follows: TGTGCCAGCAGCGCCTCGGCACAGACCTACGAGCAGTACTTC. It specifies CASSASAQTYEQYF. The chain has TRBV7-6 and TRBJ2-7; D uncertain. The germline V gene has CDR1 SGHVS and CDR2 FNYEAQ. The V end was cut by 5 bases, the J end by 2 bases, with 13 bases between. The CDR3 consists of 14 residues.

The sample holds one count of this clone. In nucleotides, the CDR3 is TGTGCCAGCAGCCAAGGCCTAGCGGGGAGCACAGATACGCAGTATTTT. It encodes CASSQGLAGSTDTQYF. This chain uses TRBV3-1 (or the pseudogene TRBV3-2) with TRBJ2-3, with TRBD2 matching over 9 bases. V lost 1 base and J lost 0; bases outside the gene matches: 2. The CDR3 consists of 16 residues. Germline V gives CDR1 LGHDT, CDR2 YNNKEL (reference sequence).